A selection of T cell receptor beta chains follows, all from one sample in a study of cytomegalovirus exposure and HLA in healthy donors. Only in-frame clones appear in the TCRdb table, and some are missing; sequencing was by immunoSEQ multiplex PCR. The sample has around 64,000 clones, 60% to 80% seen once. The specimen sequenced was PBMCs. These receptors all come from a woman aged 30 to 39 in good health and CMV-seropositive. Both conserved end residues are part of each CDR3. The D gene is left open where the match is weak. Some rows have no size entry. The others give once, few or many, or a class for an expanded clone.

d_gene	j_gene	v_gene	abundance	CDR3nt	CDR3aa
NA	TRBJ2-5	TRBV7-6	NA	TGTGCCAGCAGTCCCGGTTCTCCGAAGACCCAGTACTTC	CASSPGSPKTQYF
NA	TRBJ2-2	TRBV9	NA	TGTGCCAGCAGCGTAGACGGGCAGGGCACCGGGGAGCTGTTTTTT	CASSVDGQGTGELFF
TRBD1	TRBJ2-7	TRBV6-5	NA	TGTGCCAGCATGGGGGACAGAATATCCTACGAGCAGTACTTC	CASMGDRISYEQYF
NA	TRBJ2-7	TRBV28	NA	TGTGCCAGCAGTTCTACAGGATCATTCTCCTACGAGCAGTACTTC	CASSSTGSFSYEQYF
TRBD1	TRBJ1-2	TRBV9	NA	TGTGCCAGCAGCCTCGACAGGGGTTCGGCCTATGGCTACACCTTC	CASSLDRGSAYGYTF
NA	TRBJ1-4	TRBV28	NA	TGTGCCAGCAGTTTCGGGGCAACTAATGAAAAACTGTTTTTT	CASSFGATNEKLFF
NA	TRBJ1-4	TRBV19	few	TGTGCCACCTCGGGGGAAAGGGGTAATGAAAAACTGTTTTTT	CATSGERGNEKLFF
TRBD1	TRBJ2-7	TRBV7-9	NA	TGTGCCAGCAGCACCTGGACAGGGCCCCACGAGCAGTACTTC	CASSTWTGPHEQYF
NA	TRBJ1-2	TRBV29-1	NA	TGCAGCGTTGTTTCGGCAGGGCCTTCAGCTAACTATGGCTACACCTTC	CSVVSAGPSANYGYTF
NA	TRBJ2-5	TRBV30	NA	TGTGCCTGGAGGGCCCCCTTCACTAGACGGGAGACCCAGTACTTC	CAWRAPFTRRETQYF
TRBD1	TRBJ1-5	TRBV7-8	NA	TGTGCCAGCAGCGAGGGACAGGCTAAGGAGCCCCAGCATTTT	CASSEGQAKEPQHF
NA	TRBJ2-2	TRBV6-1	NA	TGTGCCAGCAGTGAAGATGGGGCAGGAAACACCGGGGAGCTGTTTTTT	CASSEDGAGNTGELFF
NA	TRBJ1-5	TRBV7-8	few	TGTGCCAGCAGCTTACTCGGGGGTTGGCAAAGCAATCAGCCCCAGCATTTT	CASSLLGGWQSNQPQHF
NA	TRBJ2-5	TRBV5-6	NA	TGTGCCAGCAGCCTACGGACTGGAGAGACCCAGTACTTC	CASSLRTGETQYF
TRBD2	TRBJ2-7	TRBV6-5	NA	TGTGCCAGCAGCCCCCCGGGAGGGCTCTACGAGCAGTACTTC	CASSPPGGLYEQYF